This is a list of T cell receptor beta chains from one sample in a study of shared clonotypes between healthy human individuals. Sequencing was performed with immunoSEQ multiplex PCR; in TCRdb, only in-frame clones are kept and a portion is missing. The sample shows more than 2,000,000 clones, more than 80% of them seen only once. The specimen was naive CD4+ T cells sorted from blood. The origin of the receptors is a man aged 18 to 30 in good health. CDR3s include the opening cysteine and the closing phenylalanine or tryptophan. D genes are given only for firm matches. Clone size is not always given. Where it is, it says once, few, many or a class for expanded clones.

TRBJ1-2,TRBV5-6,.,14,.,CASTYRSGGYGYTF,TGTGCCAGCACCTACAGGTCGGGTGGGTATGGCTACACCTTC
TRBJ2-3,TRBV2,.,13,.,CASSNGDSDTQYF,TGTGCCAGCAGTAATGGAGATTCAGATACGCAGTATTTT
TRBJ2-3,TRBV5-1,.,14,once,CASRTGQITDTQYF,TGCGCCAGCAGAACGGGACAAATCACAGATACGCAGTATTTT
TRBJ2-7,TRBV7-2,.,17,.,CASSSLSLGASSYEQYF,TGTGCCAGCAGCTCACTGTCGCTTGGGGCGAGCTCCTACGAGCAGTACTTC
TRBJ1-4,TRBV28,.,13,.,CASCSSFGEKLFF,TGTGCCAGCTGTTCCTCCTTCGGTGAAAAACTGTTTTTT
TRBJ1-1,TRBV5-1,.,15,.,CASSLSSGRNTEAFF,TGCGCCAGCAGCTTGTCTTCGGGGAGGAACACTGAAGCTTTCTTT
TRBJ1-2,TRBV28,.,13,few,CASLMAGELGYTF,TGTGCCAGCCTCATGGCGGGGGAACTAGGCTACACCTTC
TRBJ2-7,TRBV28,TRBD1,14,.,CASSFGTGDREQYF,TGTGCCAGCAGTTTCGGTACAGGGGATCGCGAGCAGTACTTC
TRBJ2-4,TRBV6-6,TRBD1,15,few,CASSPGTGGTNIQYF,TGTGCCAGCAGCCCCGGGACAGGGGGCACAAACATTCAGTACTTC
TRBJ2-1,TRBV11-1,.,15,.,CASSTPRSVYNEQFF,TGTGCCAGCAGCACCCCCCGTAGCGTCTACAATGAGCAGTTCTTC
TRBJ2-3,TRBV28,.,15,.,CASKFVDPYTDTQYF,TGTGCCAGCAAGTTTGTGGACCCTTACACAGATACGCAGTATTTT
TRBJ1-1,TRBV19,.,14,.,CASTGAHMNTEAFF,TGTGCCAGCACCGGGGCCCATATGAACACTGAAGCTTTCTTT
TRBJ2-7,TRBV13,.,14,.,CASSSAGTHYEQYF,TGTGCCAGCAGCTCGGCCGGGACTCATTACGAGCAGTACTTC
TRBJ2-7,TRBV7-8,TRBD2,15,.,CASSSLTGGSYEQYF,TGTGCCAGCAGCTCACTGACGGGGGGTTCCTACGAGCAGTACTTC
TRBJ2-5,TRBV30,.,13,.,CAWGRRSGETQYF,TGTGCCTGGGGTCGGCGCAGTGGAGAGACCCAGTACTTC
TRBJ2-3,TRBV18,.,15,.,CASSPLADSTDTQYF,TGTGCCAGCTCACCATTGGCGGACAGCACAGATACGCAGTATTTT
TRBJ2-2,TRBV13,TRBD2,17,.,CASSLELAGGNTGELFF,TGTGCCAGCAGCTTAGAACTAGCGGGAGGGAACACCGGGGAGCTGTTTTTT
TRBJ2-1,TRBV7-2,TRBD2,17,.,CASSTPRGGSVGNEQFF,TGTGCCAGCAGCACTCCCCGGGGCGGGAGCGTTGGAAATGAGCAGTTCTTC
TRBJ1-5,TRBV6-1,.,14,few,CASSEGQGSRPQHF,TGTGCCAGCAGTGAAGGGCAGGGCTCACGGCCCCAGCATTTT
TRBJ1-1,TRBV6-5,.,12,.,CASSYWEGEAFF,TGTGCCAGCAGTTACTGGGAAGGAGAAGCTTTCTTT
TRBJ2-3,TRBV30,.,15,.,CAWKFLFWGTDTQYF,TGTGCCTGGAAGTTTCTTTTCTGGGGTACAGATACGCAGTATTTT
TRBJ1-6,TRBV27,.,14,.,CASRSEQINSPLHF,TGTGCCAGCAGATCGGAACAGATTAATTCACCCCTCCACTTT
TRBJ2-1,TRBV7-2,TRBD2,18,.,CASSLGTWRGDSYNEQFF,TGTGCCAGCAGCTTAGGGACATGGCGGGGGGACTCCTACAATGAGCAGTTCTTC
TRBJ2-1,TRBV27,.,14,once,CASTESPLYNEQFF,TGTGCCAGCACCGAGAGCCCCCTCTACAATGAGCAGTTCTTC
TRBJ2-3,TRBV2,.,14,.,CASRPTESTDTQYF,TGTGCCAGCAGACCGACAGAAAGCACAGATACGCAGTATTTT
TRBJ2-1,TRBV7-9,.,14,.,CASTAGGSYNEQFF,TGTGCCAGCACTGCTGGGGGGTCCTACAATGAGCAGTTCTTC
TRBJ1-6,TRBV19,TRBD1,12,.,CASSSRGTANAF,TGTGCCAGTAGTTCCCGCGGGACAGCTAACGCCTTT
TRBJ2-3,TRBV19,TRBD2,13,.,CASRTGGTDTQYF,TGTGCCAGTAGGACGGGGGGGACAGATACGCAGTATTTT
TRBJ1-2,TRBV5-1,TRBD1,14,.,CASSLLQGTYGYTF,TGCGCCAGCAGCCTCCTACAGGGGACCTATGGCTACACCTTC
TRBJ1-2,TRBV7-6,.,17,.,CASSLVSGIPSPMGYTF,TGTGCCAGCAGCTTAGTTTCAGGAATTCCCTCCCCTATGGGCTACACCTTC
TRBJ2-7,TRBV5-5,.,17,.,CASSLAFWGRKSYEQYF,TGTGCCAGCAGCTTGGCTTTTTGGGGGCGCAAGTCCTACGAGCAGTACTTC
TRBJ2-3,TRBV5-4,.,13,.,CASSQPNTDTQYF,TGTGCCAGCAGCCAGCCTAACACAGATACGCAGTATTTT
TRBJ2-5,TRBV6-5,.,14,.,CASSWSGPQETQYF,TGTGCCAGCAGTTGGAGCGGTCCCCAAGAGACCCAGTACTTC
TRBJ2-1,TRBV4-1,TRBD2,18,.,CASSRARRLAGAGNEQFF,TGCGCCAGCAGCCGGGCCCGTCGACTAGCGGGAGCGGGCAATGAGCAGTTCTTC
TRBJ2-3,TRBV30,TRBD2,14,.,CAWRGGAGTDTQYF,TGTGCCTGGAGGGGGGGAGCGGGGACAGATACGCAGTATTTT
TRBJ1-1,TRBV7-9,.,15,.,CASSFPRTVNTEAFF,TGTGCCAGCAGTTTCCCCAGGACGGTGAACACTGAAGCTTTCTTT
TRBJ1-2,TRBV4-3,TRBD1,16,.,CASSRDLWTGTYGYTF,TGCGCCAGCAGCCGAGATCTATGGACAGGGACATATGGCTACACCTTC
TRBJ1-5,TRBV7-2,.,13,.,CASSPTSDQPQHF,TGTGCCAGCAGCCCCACATCGGATCAGCCCCAGCATTTT
TRBJ1-1,TRBV29-1,.,13,.,CSVLSGGGPEAFF,TGCAGCGTCCTAAGCGGTGGGGGACCTGAAGCTTTCTTT
TRBJ1-1,TRBV18,.,15,.,CASSLQRGANTEAFF,TGTGCCAGCTCACTTCAGCGGGGGGCCAACACTGAAGCTTTCTTT
TRBJ2-7,TRBV4-3,TRBD2,15,.,CASSQAGLASREQYF,TGCGCCAGCAGCCAAGCTGGACTAGCCTCCAGGGAGCAGTACTTC